This is a list of T cell receptor beta chains from one sample in a study of neurological immune-mediated disorders. TCRdb analysed the 5' RACE reads with MiXCR anew, one entry per CDR3 protein. The table includes tens of thousands of distinct CDR3 sequences, approximately 5.8% detected once. Sequencing was performed on PBMCs. The receptors shown here come from a woman between 55 and 75 years old with multiple sclerosis. Each CDR3 is given with its conserved first and last residue. The order of the fields is clone size, J gene, CDR3 length, D gene, V gene, CDR3 protein, CDR3 DNA. A D gene is named only where the DNA matches it firmly. The size field reads how often the clone was seen (once, few, many) or a class if it is expanded.

many	TRBJ1-2	14	.	TRBV7-6	CASSLESETGGYTF	TGTGCCAGCAGCTTAGAGTCGGAAACGGGTGGCTACACCTTC
many	TRBJ2-7	15	.	TRBV12-3/TRBV12-4	CASSSLGGWGNEQYF	TGTGCCAGCAGTTCCTTGGGCGGATGGGGAAACGAGCAGTACTTC
many	TRBJ2-1	15	.	TRBV10-3	CAISDRATGHNEQFF	TGTGCCATCAGTGACCGGGCCACGGGGCACAATGAGCAGTTCTTC
many	TRBJ2-1	17	TRBD2	TRBV18	CASSPPSSGGAHNEQFF	TGTGCCAGCTCACCACCTTCTAGCGGGGGGGCGCATAATGAGCAGTTCTTC
many	TRBJ2-5	16	TRBD1	TRBV5-1	CASSLGTGSYQETQYF	TGCGCCAGCAGCTTGGGGACAGGGTCGTACCAAGAGACCCAGTACTTC
many	TRBJ1-1	14	.	TRBV20-1	CSARRGLGNTEAFF	TGCAGTGCTCGGAGGGGCCTGGGGAACACTGAAGCTTTCTTT
few	TRBJ1-2	15	.	TRBV18	CASSPKEGTNYGYTF	TGTGCCAGCTCACCAAAGGAGGGGACCAACTATGGCTACACCTTC
few	TRBJ2-7	14	TRBD1	TRBV12-3/TRBV12-4	CASSFRQGAYEQYF	TGTGCCAGCAGTTTTCGACAGGGGGCTTACGAGCAGTACTTC
many	TRBJ1-2	16	.	TRBV20-1	CSANPMAGTPNYGYTF	TGCAGTGCTAACCCAATGGCCGGGACACCGAACTATGGCTACACCTTC
many	TRBJ1-4	17	.	TRBV15	CATSRDRVAPGNEKLFF	TGTGCCACCAGCAGAGATCGAGTGGCTCCTGGTAACGAAAAACTGTTTTTT
many	TRBJ1-1	14	TRBD1	TRBV6-2/TRBV6-3	CASSYGTDLAEAFF	TGTGCCAGCAGTTACGGGACAGACTTAGCTGAAGCTTTCTTT
many	TRBJ2-7	13	.	TRBV15	CATSLTRDSEQYF	TGTGCCACCAGCTTAACCCGGGACTCCGAGCAGTACTTC
many	TRBJ2-1	14	TRBD1	TRBV28	CASSKQGAVYEQFF	TGTGCCAGCAGTAAACAGGGGGCCGTCTATGAGCAGTTCTTC
many	TRBJ2-5	18	TRBD1	TRBV25-1	CASSENFLWTGWQETQYF	TGTGCCAGCAGTGAAAACTTCCTCTGGACAGGGTGGCAAGAGACCCAGTACTTC
many	TRBJ1-5	12	.	TRBV20-1	CSARDNLQPQHF	TGCAGTGCTAGAGATAATTTACAGCCCCAGCATTTT
few	TRBJ2-6	17	.	TRBV27	CATNLRGALTGANVLTF	TGTGCCACCAACCTCCGGGGGGCGCTCACTGGGGCCAACGTCCTGACTTTC
many	TRBJ1-2	13	TRBD1	TRBV7-9	CASSWGQGYGYTF	TGTGCCAGCAGCTGGGGACAGGGTTATGGCTACACCTTC
many	TRBJ2-3	15	TRBD2	TRBV12-3/TRBV12-4	CASSSQRGGGNTQYF	TGTGCCAGCAGTTCACAGCGGGGGGGCGGAAATACGCAGTATTTT
many	TRBJ2-5	15	.	TRBV11-2	CASSPREGGRETQYF	TGTGCCAGCAGCCCTCGCGAGGGGGGGCGAGAGACCCAGTACTTC
many	TRBJ2-7	14	.	TRBV7-2	CASSKNGQTYEQYF	TGTGCCAGCAGCAAAAACGGACAGACCTACGAGCAGTACTTC
many	TRBJ2-2	13	TRBD1	TRBV7-6	CASSVDRAGELFF	TGTGCCAGCAGCGTAGACAGGGCCGGGGAGCTGTTTTTT
many	TRBJ1-2	14	.	TRBV25-1	CASSHGFANYGYTF	TGTGCCAGCAGTCACGGGTTTGCGAACTATGGCTACACCTTC
many	TRBJ2-7	15	TRBD1	TRBV7-9	CASSSRRQGAYEQYF	TGTGCCAGCAGCTCCCGACGACAGGGGGCGTATGAGCAGTACTTC
many	TRBJ2-1	14	.	TRBV7-9	CASSPVGSYNEQFF	TGTGCCAGCAGCCCGGTCGGGTCCTACAATGAGCAGTTCTTC
few	TRBJ1-2	15	.	TRBV14	CASSQVGLPNYGYTF	TGTGCCAGCAGCCAAGTGGGGTTGCCCAACTATGGCTACACCTTC
many	TRBJ2-5	16	.	TRBV4-1	CASSHIQGVGQETQYF	TGCGCCAGCAGCCACATACAGGGTGTAGGGCAAGAGACCCAGTACTTC
many	TRBJ2-2	16	TRBD1	TRBV6-1	CASSEDRTGGTGELFF	TGTGCCAGCAGTGAAGACCGGACAGGGGGGACCGGGGAGCTGTTTTTT
few	TRBJ1-1	15	.	TRBV5-5	CASSLTSTENTEAFF	TGTGCCAGCAGCCTTACCTCGACAGAGAACACTGAAGCTTTCTTT
few	TRBJ2-5	15	TRBD1	TRBV5-1	CASSPAGQGTETQYF	TGCGCCAGCAGCCCGGCGGGACAGGGTACGGAGACCCAGTACTTC